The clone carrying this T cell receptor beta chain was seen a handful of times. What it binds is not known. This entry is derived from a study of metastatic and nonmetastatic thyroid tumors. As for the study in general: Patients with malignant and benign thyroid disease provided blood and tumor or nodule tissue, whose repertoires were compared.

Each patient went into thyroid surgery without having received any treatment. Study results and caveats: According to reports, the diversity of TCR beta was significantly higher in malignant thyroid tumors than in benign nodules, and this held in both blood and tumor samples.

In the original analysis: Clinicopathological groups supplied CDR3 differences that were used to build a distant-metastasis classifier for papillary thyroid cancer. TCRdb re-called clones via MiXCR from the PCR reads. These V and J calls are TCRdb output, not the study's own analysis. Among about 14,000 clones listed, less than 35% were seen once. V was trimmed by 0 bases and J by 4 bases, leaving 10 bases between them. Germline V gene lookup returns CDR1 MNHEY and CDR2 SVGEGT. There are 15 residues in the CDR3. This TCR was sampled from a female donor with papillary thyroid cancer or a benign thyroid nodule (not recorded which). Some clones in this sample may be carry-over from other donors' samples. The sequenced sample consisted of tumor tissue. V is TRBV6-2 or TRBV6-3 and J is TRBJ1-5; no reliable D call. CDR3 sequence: CASSYSGRANQPQHF. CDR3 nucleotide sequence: TGTGCCAGCAGTTACTCTGGCAGAGCGAATCAGCCCCAGCATTTT.